This T cell receptor (beta chain) was profiled in a study of T cell repertoires in cytomegalovirus infection. From the reads, TCRdb called clonotypes with MiXCR, one entry per CDR3 protein. The sample contains approximately 220,000 distinct CDR3 sequences, about 38% of which appear only once. About this clonotype itself: Antigen specificity is unknown.

V shed 8 bases, J shed 0 bases, and the junction held 7 bases outside the gene matches. Germline CDR1 reads SNHLY; CDR2 reads FYNNEI. There are 14 residues in the CDR3. This sample comprised CD8+ T cells from cultured PBMCs, obtained from culture after CMV antigen stimulation. The V call is TRBV2, the J call TRBJ2-7; 7 bases match TRBD1. This TCR was recovered from a human donor in good health (CMV status not recorded). Some clones in this sample may be carry-over from other donors' samples. The CDR3 nucleotides are TGTGCCAGCGAACAGGGGTCGTCCTCCTACGAGCAGTACTTC. As protein: CASEQGSSSYEQYF.